Listed below are T cell receptor beta chains from one sample, sequenced in a study of blood T cell repertoires in COVID-19. Method: immunoSEQ multiplex PCR; TCRdb's copy keeps in-frame clones and lacks some. The table has 250,000 to 350,000 clones, around 82% seen once; the top ten hold 15% to 18%. Sample: peripheral blood. These receptors all stem from a person aged 70 to 79 with COVID-19, enrolled during active disease. The CDR3 runs from the conserved cysteine through the conserved F or W. The order of the fields is J gene, V gene, D gene, clone size, CDR3 DNA, CDR3 protein. D genes are given only for firm matches. Clone size is stated in some rows and not others, as once, few, many or a class when expanded.

>TRBJ2-7|TRBV2|-|-
TGTGCCAGCACTCCCCAGGTCTCTTACGAGCAGTACTTC
CASTPQVSYEQYF
>TRBJ2-1|TRBV19|-|-
TGTGCCAGTAGTATAGCAGGGATTGAAAATGAGCAGTTCTTC
CASSIAGIENEQFF
>TRBJ1-1|TRBV6-4|-|-
TGTGCCAGCAGTGACGGTAACAGGGAGTCAGGGTCACTGAACACTGAAGCTTTCTTT
CASSDGNRESGSLNTEAFF
>TRBJ2-3|TRBV5-4|TRBD1|-
TGTGCCAGCAGCTCTGGACAGGGCTTGGGAGATACGCAGTATTTT
CASSSGQGLGDTQYF
>TRBJ2-1|TRBV3-1/TRBV3-2|TRBD2|-
TGTGCCAGCAGCCAAGGACCTGGGCTAGCGGGGGTTGATGAGCAGTTCTTC
CASSQGPGLAGVDEQFF
>TRBJ2-3|TRBV10-2|-|-
TGCGCAGCCGGACAGAGCACAGATACGCAGTATTTT
CAAGQSTDTQYF
>TRBJ1-5|TRBV5-6|-|-
TGTGCCAGCAGCTTGTTAAGACAGGGCAATCAGCCCCAGCATTTT
CASSLLRQGNQPQHF
>TRBJ1-2|TRBV6-6|TRBD1|-
TGTGCCAGCATCCTCACAGGGGACTATGGCTACACCTTC
CASILTGDYGYTF
>TRBJ2-3|TRBV29-1|TRBD1|-
TGCAGCGCCCGAACCCGTACGGGACAGGGGAGCACAGATACGCAGTATTTT
CSARTRTGQGSTDTQYF
>TRBJ1-5|TRBV2|-|once
TGTGCCAGCAGTGAAGTACAGGCCTATAGCAATCAGCCCCAGCATTTT
CASSEVQAYSNQPQHF
>TRBJ1-2|TRBV5-5|TRBD1|-
TGTGCCAGCAGCCCGGGACCGGGACAGGGGTCTCATGGCTACACCTTC
CASSPGPGQGSHGYTF
>TRBJ2-6|TRBV18|-|-
TGTGCCAGCTCACCAACTTCTTCTGGGGCCAACGTCCTGACTTTC
CASSPTSSGANVLTF
>TRBJ2-1|TRBV7-2|-|-
TGTGCCAGCCGCCCAAGACTTTCGAATGAGCAGTTCTTC
CASRPRLSNEQFF
>TRBJ2-7|TRBV5-1|TRBD2|-
TGCGCCAGCAGCGCCTCTAGCGGGGTGGACGAGCAGTACTTC
CASSASSGVDEQYF
>TRBJ2-1|TRBV19|TRBD2|-
TGTGCCAGTACCGGACTAGCGGGGCTCAATGAGCAGTTCTTC
CASTGLAGLNEQFF
>TRBJ2-5|TRBV19|TRBD2|-
TGTGCCAGTAGTGACCTAGCGGGTAGTCCGAAAGAGACCCAGTACTTC
CASSDLAGSPKETQYF
>TRBJ2-1|TRBV15|-|-
TGTGCCACCAGCCGAGGATCCAGGGCGTTAGAGAATGAGCAGTTCTTC
CATSRGSRALENEQFF
>TRBJ1-4|TRBV5-6|TRBD1|-
TGTGCCAGCAGCAAGGGACAGCTTAATGAAAAACTGTTTTTT
CASSKGQLNEKLFF
>TRBJ2-7|TRBV5-1|TRBD1|-
TGCGCCAGCAGCGAAAACGCCGGGACAGGAATTTTCTACGAGCAGTACTTC
CASSENAGTGIFYEQYF
>TRBJ2-5|TRBV6-2/TRBV6-3|-|-
TGTGCCAGCAGTTACTCGAGGGACATCCAAGAGACCCAGTACTTC
CASSYSRDIQETQYF
>TRBJ2-2|TRBV2|TRBD1|-
TGTGCCAGCCCAGGGAACAGGGGACGAGGGATACACGGGGAGCTGTTTTTT
CASPGNRGRGIHGELFF
>TRBJ2-7|TRBV7-9|-|-
TGTGCCAGCAGCTTAAGGCAGGGTGGCGAGCAGTACTTC
CASSLRQGGEQYF
>TRBJ2-6|TRBV11-3|TRBD1|-
TGTGCCAGCAGCCCGGGACAGGGAACGGGGGGGGCCAACGTCCTGACTTTC
CASSPGQGTGGANVLTF
>TRBJ2-7|TRBV5-6|TRBD1|many
TGTGCCAGCAGACACAGGGGGGAGCAGTACTTC
CASRHRGEQYF
>TRBJ2-1|TRBV1|-|-
TGCACCAGCAGCCCAAGGACTAGCGCATACAATGAGCAGTTCTTC
CTSSPRTSAYNEQFF
>TRBJ1-6|TRBV7-3|-|once
TGTGCCAGCAGACTGGACAGTGGTTCTCCCCTCCACTTT
CASRLDSGSPLHF
>TRBJ2-7|TRBV7-2|-|-
TGTGCCAGCAGACCTACAGGGTCCTACGAGCAGTACTTC
CASRPTGSYEQYF
>TRBJ2-7|TRBV5-1|-|-
TGCGCCAGCAGCTATAATCGGGGGACGGACGAGCAGTACTTC
CASSYNRGTDEQYF
>TRBJ1-6|TRBV4-1|TRBD1|-
TGCGCCAGCAGCCAAGTCGGCAGGGGGCTTAGTTCACCCCTCCACTTT
CASSQVGRGLSSPLHF
>TRBJ1-2|TRBV30|-|-
TGTGCCTGGACTCAAACGGGACTCCTGGGGGGCTACACCTTC
CAWTQTGLLGGYTF
>TRBJ1-1|TRBV19|-|-
TGTGCCAGTAGTATTGGGAGTACGGGGAGCACTGAAGCTTTCTTT
CASSIGSTGSTEAFF
>TRBJ2-1|TRBV19|-|-
TGTGCCAGTAGTATGCAGGGGAGAAACAATGAGCAGTTCTTC
CASSMQGRNNEQFF
>TRBJ2-1|TRBV19|TRBD2|-
TGTGCCAGTAGTATCCTAGCGGGGGGCAATGAGCAGTTCTTC
CASSILAGGNEQFF
>TRBJ2-7|TRBV7-7|-|-
TGTGCCAGCAGCCAAGGTCCAGAGGTGGCCGAGCAGTACTTC
CASSQGPEVAEQYF
>TRBJ2-5|TRBV28|-|-
TGTGCCAGCAGTTCCCCCTGGGGGCTGGAGACCCAGTACTTC
CASSSPWGLETQYF
>TRBJ2-6|TRBV6-6|-|-
TGTGCCAGCAGTTTTCCCAGGGCCAACGTCCTGACTTTC
CASSFPRANVLTF
>TRBJ1-2|TRBV6-4|TRBD1|-
TGTGCCAGCAGGCACTGGAGGACAGGCTATGGCTACACCTTC
CASRHWRTGYGYTF
>TRBJ2-1|TRBV9|-|few
TGTGCCAGCAGCGTAGGGGTAAGTGCGGATGAGCAGTTCTTC
CASSVGVSADEQFF
>TRBJ1-6|TRBV11-2|TRBD1|-
TGTGCCAGCAGCCACTCGGGACAGAGGATTAATTCACCCCTCCACTTT
CASSHSGQRINSPLHF
>TRBJ2-1|TRBV19|TRBD1|-
TGTGCCAGTAGGCGGACAGGTTCCTCCTACAATGAGCAGTTCTTC
CASRRTGSSYNEQFF
>TRBJ2-1|TRBV9|-|-
TGTGCCAGCAGCGTCTTTACGGGAGAGCAGTTCTTC
CASSVFTGEQFF
>TRBJ1-1|TRBV12-2|-|-
TGTGCAAGTCGCTTAGCGGACAGGAGGAGCACTGAAGCTTTCTTT
CASRLADRRSTEAFF
>TRBJ2-2|TRBV5-1|TRBD1|-
TGCGCCAGCAGACCCCAGGGGGCGACGAACACCGGGGAGCTGTTTTTT
CASRPQGATNTGELFF
>TRBJ2-7|TRBV28|TRBD2|-
TGTGCCAGCAGTTACACTGGGGCGGGGGGCCTATCCTACGAGCAGTACTTC
CASSYTGAGGLSYEQYF
>TRBJ1-5|TRBV6-1|-|-
TGTGCCAGCAGGGAAGGAGGTCAGCCCCAGCATTTT
CASREGGQPQHF
>TRBJ2-1|TRBV5-1|TRBD2|-
TGCGCCAGTCGACTAGCGGGGGTCCAGTTGGGGCCCGGTGACTCCTACAATGAGCAGTTCTTC
CASRLAGVQLGPGDSYNEQFF
>TRBJ2-1|TRBV9|-|-
TGTGCCAGCAGCGCTCTGGTGCAGGCCTACAATGAGCAGTTCTTC
CASSALVQAYNEQFF
>TRBJ2-7|TRBV7-2|-|-
TGTGCCAGCAGCTTAACTACCTACGAGCAGTACTTC
CASSLTTYEQYF
>TRBJ1-5|TRBV27|-|-
TGTGCCAGCAGTTTCCCGGGAGGGGAATACGGGACGGATCAGCCCCAGCATTTT
CASSFPGGEYGTDQPQHF
>TRBJ1-2|TRBV6-5|-|-
TGTGCCAGCAGTTACTCCCTCGGCGGATCCTATGGCTACACCTTC
CASSYSLGGSYGYTF
>TRBJ1-2|TRBV5-6|TRBD1|-
TGTGCCAGCAGCTTGGGGCAGGGGGGATATGGCTACACCTTC
CASSLGQGGYGYTF